These T cell receptor beta chains were read from a single sample in a study of CD8+CD57+ T cells in acquired aplastic anemia. TCRdb reanalysed the reads using MiXCR and keeps one entry per CDR3 protein. The table records 180,000 or so distinct CDR3 sequences, 55% to 65% of them present only once. The sequencing sample was made of sorted CD4+, CD8+, or CD8+CD57+ T cells (not recorded which) from PBMCs. All receptors derive from a human donor with aplastic anemia. The CDR3 runs from the conserved cysteine through the conserved F or W. D genes are given only for firm matches. Expanded clones get a size class; other rows say once, few or many, or leave the size out.

>TRBD1|TRBJ2-7|many|TRBV13
CASIPPGQGDYEQYF
TGTGCCAGCATACCACCGGGACAGGGGGACTACGAGCAGTACTTC
>NA|TRBJ1-3|many|TRBV6-1
CASSERGAPGNTIYF
TGTGCCAGCAGTGAACGGGGGGCGCCTGGAAACACCATATATTTT
>NA|TRBJ1-6|NA|TRBV9
CASSVDSGSQPLHF
TGTGCCAGCAGCGTAGATTCAGGCTCCCAGCCCCTCCACTTT
>NA|TRBJ2-7|NA|TRBV7-3
CASSLTAGPAYEQYF
TGTGCCAGCAGCTTAACGGCGGGGCCGGCCTACGAGCAGTACTTC
>TRBD2|TRBJ2-7|NA|TRBV20-1
CSAPRLAGSYEQYF
TGCAGTGCTCCCCGGCTAGCGGGATCATACGAGCAGTACTTC
>NA|TRBJ2-7|few|TRBV7-9
CASSFRDWGLYEQYF
TGTGCCAGCAGCTTTAGGGACTGGGGGCTCTACGAGCAGTACTTC
>NA|TRBJ2-2|NA|TRBV7-3
CASSLMTAGTNTGELFF
TGTGCCAGCAGCTTAATGACGGCCGGGACGAACACCGGGGAGCTGTTTTTT
>NA|TRBJ2-3|NA|TRBV5-1
CASRDVGTDTQYF
TGCGCCAGCAGGGACGTCGGCACAGATACGCAGTATTTT
>NA|TRBJ2-7|many|TRBV4-1
CASSQTDSYEQYF
TGCGCCAGCAGCCAGACGGACAGCTACGAGCAGTACTTC
>NA|TRBJ1-2|NA|TRBV29-1
CSVGLSGRGGYTF
TGCAGCGTTGGCTTGTCGGGTCGAGGGGGCTACACCTTC
>NA|TRBJ2-1|NA|TRBV7-9
CASSLTGARSYNEQFF
TGTGCCAGCAGCTTAACGGGGGCCCGCTCCTACAATGAGCAGTTCTTC
>NA|TRBJ2-5|NA|TRBV20-1
CSASTDLGGETQYF
TGCAGTGCTAGTACGGACCTCGGCGGCGAGACCCAGTACTTC
>TRBD1|TRBJ1-1|NA|TRBV29-1
CSDLTGTGTEAFF
TGCAGCGATCTGACAGGGACGGGCACTGAAGCTTTCTTT
>NA|TRBJ2-7|NA|TRBV2
CASRELQTYEQYF
TGTGCCAGCAGGGAGTTACAGACCTACGAGCAGTACTTC